The 23 T cell receptor beta chains given below trace back to one sample, sequenced in a study of molecular identifiers for immune sequencing clone quantification. MiXCR, applied by TCRdb to the PCR reads, yields one record per CDR3 protein. Here the sample spans under 650,000 distinct CDR3 sequences, 15% to 20% being singletons. Sequencing was carried out using naive CD8+ T cells from blood, with Jurkat cell RNA spiked in. As to subset: FACS-sorted CD8+CD4-CCR7+CD45RA+ naive T cells. The source is a human donor in good health. Some libraries in this study had Jurkat cell RNA spiked in.

To note about this clonotype: Just one base apart from a much larger clone, this may be a read error. The V call is TRBV6-5, the J call TRBJ2-3, with 9 bases matching TRBD2. Per germline, CDR1 MNHEY and CDR2 SVGAGI. The CDR3 has 16 amino acids. Here the CDR3 DNA reads TGTGCCAGCAGTTACTCTCCCAGCGGGGGGCGAGATACGCAGTTTTTT. Translation gives CASSYSPSGGRDTQFF.

This clonotype came up many times. The V and J genes are TRBV20-1 and TRBJ2-7; D might be TRBD1 (6 bases). V was shortened by 0 bases and J by 0 bases, with 9 bases between the two germline ends. Germline V gene data show CDR1 as DFQATT and CDR2 as SNEGSKA (reference sequence). The CDR3 covers 14 residues. This chain's CDR3 is CSARDLDSSYEQYF. CDR3 DNA sequence: TGCAGTGCTAGAGATTTGGACAGCTCCTACGAGCAGTACTTC.

Points on this clonotype: One end of the junction fails to match germline, which may point to a read error. The chain couples TRBV7-9 to TRBJ1-1, with a tentative D call TRBD1 (6 bases). CDR3 size: 12 residues. Germline V CDR1 and CDR2: SEHNR, FQNEAQ (reference sequence). The CDR3 DNA reads as TGTGCCAGCAGCTTGGGGGGGGCTGAAGCTCTCTTT. This gives the protein CASSLGGAEALF.

This clonotype appeared many times. The chain is built from TRBV7-9 and TRBJ2-3; 8 bases are shared with TRBD2. The germline V gene has CDR1 SEHNR and CDR2 FQNEAQ (reference sequence). The CDR3 spans 14 residues. V shed 4 bases, J shed 4 bases, and the junction held 4 bases outside the gene matches. The CDR3 reads CASSWRTSPDTQYF. CDR3 nucleotides: TGTGCCAGCAGCTGGCGGACTAGCCCAGATACGCAGTATTTT. Full variable domain (missing parts from reference TRBV7-9 and TRBJ2-3): DTGVSQNPRHKITKRGQNVTFRCDPISEHNRLYWYRQTLGQGPEFLTYFQNEAQLEKSRLLSDRFSAERPKGSFSTLEIQRTEQGDSAMYLCASSWRTSPDTQYFGPGTRLTVL.

In its sample, this clonotype was seen a few times. The chain has TRBV19 and TRBJ2-7, with 7 bases aligning to TRBD1. The CDR3 consists of 14 residues. The J segment lost 6 bases and the V segment lost 3 bases, leaving 8 bases of the junction unmatched. Per the germline V gene, CDR1 is LNHDA and CDR2 is SQIVND (reference sequence). CDR3: CASSMGGQAAEQYF. In nucleotides, the CDR3 is TGTGCCAGTAGTATGGGTGGACAGGCCGCCGAGCAGTACTTC. Complete variable domain (other parts from reference TRBV19 and TRBJ2-7): DGGITQSPKYLFRKEGQNVTLSCEQNLNHDAMYWYRQDPGQGLRLIYYSQIVNDFQKGDIAEGYSVSREKKESFPLTVTSAQKNPTAFYLCASSMGGQAAEQYFGPGTRLTVT.

This clonotype came up many times. The gene calls are TRBV20-1 and TRBJ2-7; a possible D gene is TRBD1 (6 bases). The CDR3 length is 15 residues. V lost 1 base and J 2 bases, leaving 15 bases between the germline ends. Germline lookup yields CDR1 DFQATT and CDR2 SNEGSKA (reference sequence). The CDR3 region has the DNA TGCAGTGCTAGAGCTGTGTGGGACACCACCTACGAGCAGTACTTC. Its translation: CSARAVWDTTYEQYF.

This clonotype was recorded many times. V usage is TRBV5-6 and J usage is TRBJ2-3; D possibly corresponds to TRBD2 (6 bases). V lost 1 base to trimming and J lost 2 bases, with 14 bases between them. The V gene's germline CDR1 is SGHDT and CDR2 YYEEEE. The CDR3 sequence is 16 residues long. The CDR3 DNA reads TGTGCCAGCAGCTTGAGGCTTGCGGGAAACACAGATACGCAGTATTTT. Its protein is CASSLRLAGNTDTQYF.

This clonotype was observed many times. The CDR3, as DNA: TGTGCCATCAGTGAGACCCTACAGCAGTATTTT. Protein product: CAISETLQQYF. The V call is TRBV10-3, the J call TRBJ2-3; no clear D. Germline CDR1 is ENHRY and CDR2 is SYGVKD. CDR3 length: 11 amino acids. Deletions cut 2 bases from V and 11 bases from J, with 8 bases between.

Details on this clonotype: Possible read error: a much larger clone is one base away. The CDR3 spells CASSYGTEGKETQYF. In nucleotides, the CDR3 is TGTGCCAGCAGTTACGGGACAGAGGGCAAAGAGACCCAGTACTTC. This sequence joins TRBV28 and TRBJ2-5; 7 bases are a match to TRBD1. CDR1 MDHEN and CDR2 SYDVKM come from the germline V gene. The CDR3 covers 15 residues. V gave up 4 bases and J gave up 3 bases; unmatched junction bases: 8.

Many counts were recorded for this clonotype. CDR3 bases: TGTGCCAGCACGCGAATCGGGGGCGGTTCAGATACGCAGTATTTT. Amino acids: CASTRIGGGSDTQYF. J is TRBJ2-3 and V is TRBV28; D tentatively reads TRBD1 or TRBD2 (6 bases each). This CDR3 region has 15 residues. V lost 7 bases and J lost 4, with 18 bases in between. Germline assignment: CDR1 MDHEN and CDR2 SYDVKM.

Concerning this clonotype itself: Given a much more abundant clone one base away, this may be a read error. The chain joins TRBV20-1 to TRBJ1-4, with D tentatively TRBD1 (6 bases). Trimming pared 0 bases from V and 6 bases from J, leaving 11 bases between. CDR3 length: 14 residues. Germline V CDR1 and CDR2: DFQATT, SNEGSKA (reference sequence). CDR3 bases: TGCAGTGCTAGAGACCCGGACAGTGATGAAAAACTGTTTTTT. Translating gives CSARDPDSDEKLFF.

This clonotype has only one observation. This chain links TRBV4-1 with TRBJ2-7; D is uncertain. Trimming left V 1 base short and J 2 bases short, with 12 bases between. The germline CDR1 and CDR2 sequences are MGHRA and YSYEKL. This CDR3 is 15 amino acids long. This chain's CDR3 is CASSQGVLGTYEQYF. CDR3 nucleotides: TGCGCCAGCAGCCAAGGGGTGCTGGGAACCTACGAGCAGTACTTC.

On this clonotype: Relative to the germline gene, one junction end is altered; a read error may explain this. V is TRBV4-1 and J is TRBJ1-5; tentative D call: TRBD1 (5 bases). This CDR3 is 15 amino acids long. The V gene's germline CDR1 is MGHRA and CDR2 YSYEKL. CDR3 protein: CASSQVWTPKEPQQF. As DNA, the CDR3 is TGCGCCAGCAGCCAAGTTTGGACACCAAAGGAGCCCCAGCAGTTT.

Regarding this clonotype: A read error may be the cause here, since a much bigger clone is one base away. The chain combines TRBV5-3 with TRBJ2-2; TRBD2 matches 7 bases. TRBV5-3 is marked as an open reading frame, function uncertain. The CDR3 contains 15 residues. The CDR3 protein is CASSPGTKPTRELFF. The CDR3 DNA is TGTGCCAGCAGCCCCGGGACTAAACCCACCAGGGAGCTGTTTTTT.

This clonotype was counted a few times. This chain's CDR3 is CASSLGGAGLNTGELFF. The CDR3 DNA is TGCGCCAGCAGCTTGGGGGGCGCAGGACTAAACACCGGGGAGCTGTTTTTT. The chain employs TRBV5-1 and TRBJ2-2; TRBD2 is a possible D gene (6 bases). This CDR3 contains 17 residues. CDR1 and CDR2 from the germline V gene are SGHRS and YFSETQ. The germline V and J ends were trimmed by 0 bases and 2 bases, with 14 bases remaining between them.

This clonotype was counted only a few times. The CDR3 DNA reads as TGCGCCAGCAGTGAGTCGAATTTAAGCCCCCGGGGCTACACCTTC. Protein: CASSESNLSPRGYTF. The chain employs TRBV10-2 and TRBJ1-2; D is ambiguous. V was cut by 0 bases and J by 8 bases, with 16 bases left in between. The CDR3 runs to 15 residues. The germline V gene has CDR1 WSHSY and CDR2 SAAADI.

This clonotype was counted at least ten times. The V call is TRBV6-2 or TRBV6-3, the J call TRBJ2-4; D is unclear. V dropped 10 bases and J dropped 8 bases, with 21 bases sitting between them. The CDR3 runs 14 residues. CDR1 is MNHEY and CDR2 is SVGEGT in the germline V gene. The chain's CDR3 is CATSIATFLDIQYF. CDR3 DNA sequence: TGTGCCACCTCGATCGCTACGTTCCTCGACATTCAGTACTTC.

This clonotype was detected ten times or more. The V call is TRBV28, the J call TRBJ2-5; 8 bases fit TRBD2. Trimming cost V 5 bases and J 5 bases; bases outside gene matches: 4. This CDR3 has 13 residues. Germline V CDR1 and CDR2: MDHEN, SYDVKM. CDR3 amino acids: CASSRGGTETQYF. As DNA, the CDR3 is TGTGCCAGCAGTCGGGGGGGTACGGAGACCCAGTACTTC.

This clonotype occurred many times. The J gene is TRBJ2-7, the V gene TRBV25-1, with D perhaps matching TRBD1 (6 bases). This CDR3 contains 14 residues. V dropped 1 base and J dropped 4 bases, with 11 bases sitting between them. The germline CDR1 and CDR2 sequences are MGHDK and SYGVNS. The CDR3 loop is CASSELGTPYEQYF. DNA for the CDR3: TGTGCCAGCAGTGAATTGGGGACACCGTACGAGCAGTACTTC.

This clonotype was seen at least ten times. The V and J genes are TRBV4-1 and TRBJ2-1, with D perhaps being TRBD1 or TRBD2 (5 bases each). The length of the CDR3 is 15 residues. V lost 0 bases and J lost 6, with 12 bases in between. The V gene's germline CDR1 is MGHRA and CDR2 YSYEKL. The DNA for the CDR3 is TGCGCCAGCAGCCAAGAACGGACTCAGGGCAATGAGCAGTTCTTC. Translating it yields CASSQERTQGNEQFF.

The chain carries TRBV6-2 or TRBV6-3 and TRBJ1-2; the match to TRBD1 covers 7 bases. The V segment lost 4 bases and the J segment 8 bases; nucleotides outside the gene matches: 28. Germline assignment: CDR1 MNHEY and CDR2 SVGEGT. This CDR3 comprises 20 residues. In nucleotides, the CDR3 is TGTGCCAGCAGTTTTAGCGGGACAGCCCTGATGTCCAACCTGGCTATCGGCTACACCTTC. Its translation is CASSFSGTALMSNLAIGYTF.

This clonotype was detected many times. The chain couples TRBV2 to TRBJ1-4; 8 bases fit TRBD1. Germline V gene sequence: CDR1 SNHLY, CDR2 FYNNEI. V trimming: 6 bases; J trimming: 8 bases; junction bases outside the gene matches: 5. CDR3 size: 13 residues. The DNA for the CDR3 is TGTGCCAGCAGGACAGGGGTCGGGGAAAAACTGTTTTTT. Translated, it gives CASRTGVGEKLFF.

This clonotype has a count of ten or more. The V gene is TRBV6-6, the J gene TRBJ2-5; the D is unclear. Trimming took off 5 bases at V and 2 bases at J, with 12 bases between the two ends. This CDR3 is 14 amino acids long. CDR1 and CDR2 (germline): MNHNY, SVGAGI (reference sequence). The CDR3 bases are TGTGCCAGCAGTCCGTTGACTCGACAAGAGACCCAGTACTTC. Amino acids: CASSPLTRQETQYF.